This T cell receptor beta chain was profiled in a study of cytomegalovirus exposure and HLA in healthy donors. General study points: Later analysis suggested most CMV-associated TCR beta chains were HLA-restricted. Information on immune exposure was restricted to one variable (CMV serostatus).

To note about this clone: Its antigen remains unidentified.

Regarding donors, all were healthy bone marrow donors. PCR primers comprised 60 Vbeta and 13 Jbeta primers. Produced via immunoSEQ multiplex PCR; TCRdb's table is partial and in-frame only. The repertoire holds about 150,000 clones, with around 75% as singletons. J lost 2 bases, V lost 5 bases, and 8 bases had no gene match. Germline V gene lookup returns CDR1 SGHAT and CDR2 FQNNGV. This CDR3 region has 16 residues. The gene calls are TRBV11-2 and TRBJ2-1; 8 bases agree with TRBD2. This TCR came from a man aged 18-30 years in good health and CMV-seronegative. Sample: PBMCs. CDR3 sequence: CASSPGATSAYNEQFF. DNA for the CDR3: TGTGCCAGCAGCCCTGGAGCGACTAGCGCCTACAATGAGCAGTTCTTC.